Given below is one T cell receptor (beta chain) in context. Its antigen remains unidentified. The data stem from a study of PD-1 blockade in classical Hodgkin lymphoma. Study-level background: The patients were dosed with nivolumab 3 mg/kg, infused intravenously every 2 weeks.

CDR3 length: 14 residues. The V gene's germline CDR1 is SQVTM and CDR2 ANQGSEA. V gave up 7 bases and J gave up 7 bases, with 17 bases separating them. Study outcomes and limitations: The diversity seen at baseline in complete responders resembled that of newly diagnosed patients.

This table comes from immunoSEQ multiplex PCR, and its TCRdb copy is limited to in-frame clones, with some not included. Of 25,000 to 30,000 clones listed, 82% are singletons. Time point specified: cycle 4 day 1 (C4D1), after more than 5 weeks of nivolumab. The patients all showed relapse after autologous stem cell transplantation, while their brentuximab vedotin exposure varied. This chain uses TRBV29-1 with TRBJ1-6, with D tentatively TRBD1 (5 bases). The TCR originated in a human donor with classical Hodgkin lymphoma. The sequenced sample was peripheral blood mononuclear cells (PBMCs), obtained before the fourth cycle of nivolumab. The CDR3 bases are TGCAGCGCCCGAGGATCGGGGCTCAATTCACCCCTCCACTTT. As protein: CSARGSGLNSPLHF.